This TCR beta chain was sequenced for a study of T-cell reconstitution after alpha-beta-depleted transplantation in children. This clonotype was found a few times. Library preparation (for TCRbeta) was performed with unique molecular identifiers. One entry per CDR3 protein, called by TCRdb with MiXCR from the PCR reads. The table includes about 98,000 distinct CDR3 sequences, 20% to 30% detected once. Germline lookup yields CDR1 DFQATT and CDR2 SNEGSKA (reference sequence). V lost 0 bases to trimming and J lost 3 bases; unmatched junction nucleotides: 5. This CDR3 region has 16 residues. The sequences come from PBMCs, collected before TCRalphabeta/CD19-depleted stem cell transplant. The V and J genes are TRBV20-1 and TRBJ2-1, with 10 bases fitting TRBD2. The sequence was obtained from a boy aged 2 to 9 with acute lymphoblastic leukemia, due to receive a stem cell transplant. CDR3 nucleotide sequence: TGCAGTGCTAGAGATCTACGGACTAGCGGCTACAATGAGCAGTTCTTC. It is translated as CSARDLRTSGYNEQFF.